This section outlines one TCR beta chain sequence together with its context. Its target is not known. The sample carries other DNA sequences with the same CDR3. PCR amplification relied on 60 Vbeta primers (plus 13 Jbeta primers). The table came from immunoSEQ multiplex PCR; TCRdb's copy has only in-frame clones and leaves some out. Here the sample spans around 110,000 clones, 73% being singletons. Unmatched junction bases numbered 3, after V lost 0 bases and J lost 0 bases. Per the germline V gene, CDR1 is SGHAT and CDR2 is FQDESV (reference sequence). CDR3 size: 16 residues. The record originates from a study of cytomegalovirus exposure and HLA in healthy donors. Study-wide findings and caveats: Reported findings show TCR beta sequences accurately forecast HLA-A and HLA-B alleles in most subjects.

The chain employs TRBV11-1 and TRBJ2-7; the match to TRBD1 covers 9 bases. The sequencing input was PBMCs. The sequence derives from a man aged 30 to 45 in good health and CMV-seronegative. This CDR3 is CASSLAGTGSSYEQYF. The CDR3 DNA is TGTGCCAGCAGCTTAGCCGGGACAGGGAGCTCCTACGAGCAGTACTTC.